A single sample is the source of the 24 T cell receptor beta chains below, sequenced in a study of shared T cell receptors in the human thymus. Assay: immunoSEQ multiplex PCR; the TCRdb copy retains only in-frame clones and omits some. The data show over 65,000 clones, 90% to 95% seen once. Source material: thymocytes. Receptors were obtained from a human donor.

The rearrangement joins TRBV28 to TRBJ2-2; D unresolved. Germline V gene lookup returns CDR1 MDHEN and CDR2 SYDVKM. Trimming pared 10 bases from V and 10 bases from J, leaving 16 bases between. The CDR3 is made up of 12 amino acids. The CDR3 bases are TGTGCCACCGAAATATCGCGTGAGGAGCTGTTTTTT. Residues: CATEISREELFF. The variable domain in full, completed from reference TRBV28 and TRBJ2-2, reads DVKVTQSSRYLVKRTGEKVFLECVQDMDHENMFWYRQDPGLGLRLIYFSYDVKMKEKGDIPEGYSVSREKKERFSLILESASTNQTSMYLCATEISREELFFGEGSRLTVL.

The CDR3 DNA reads TGTGCCAGCGTCCAAAAGATGGGGGCTGCTGGCTACACCTTC. As protein: CASVQKMGAAGYTF. V gene TRBV2 combines with J gene TRBJ1-2, with a weak D call TRBD1 (6 bases). Germline CDR1 is SNHLY and CDR2 is FYNNEI. V was clipped by 8 bases and J by 7 bases, with 20 bases between them. This CDR3 has 14 residues.

The chain is built from TRBV4-1 and TRBJ2-5; 9 nucleotides align to TRBD1. The CDR3 length is 17 residues. Germline CDR1 is MGHRA and CDR2 is YSYEKL. V shed 2 bases and J 4 bases; nucleotides not matched to a gene: 11. Written as DNA, the CDR3 is TGCGCCAGCAGCCAAAACACCGGGACAGGGTCGGGAGAGACCCAGTACTTC. Translated, it gives CASSQNTGTGSGETQYF.

J is TRBJ2-3 and V is TRBV4-1, with 12 nucleotides matching TRBD2. Germline V gene lookup returns CDR1 MGHRA and CDR2 YSYEKL. After removal of 3 bases from V and 6 bases from J, the junction contained 7 bases not matched to a gene. The CDR3 consists of 16 residues. The CDR3 loop reads CASSQALAGGRDTQYF. CDR3 coding DNA: TGCGCCAGCAGCCAGGCACTAGCGGGGGGAAGGGATACGCAGTATTTT.

This chain joins TRBV7-9 and TRBJ2-7; 11 nucleotides match TRBD2. J gave up 3 bases and V 5 bases, and 6 bases lay outside the gene matches. Germline assignment: CDR1 SEHNR and CDR2 FQNEAQ (reference sequence). This CDR3 comprises 15 residues. CDR3 DNA: TGTGCCAGCAGCGGGGGACTAGCGGTTCGCTACGAGCAGTACTTC. This codes for CASSGGLAVRYEQYF. Together with reference TRBV7-9 and TRBJ2-7, the CDR3 gives the full variable domain: DTGVSQNPRHKITKRGQNVTFRCDPISEHNRLYWYRQTLGQGPEFLTYFQNEAQLEKSRLLSDRFSAERPKGSFSTLEIQRTEQGDSAMYLCASSGGLAVRYEQYFGPGTRLTVT.

This chain links TRBV19 with TRBJ1-2; 8 bases map to TRBD1. Germline V gene data show CDR1 as LNHDA and CDR2 as SQIVND (reference sequence). This CDR3 spans 14 amino acids. V was clipped by 2 bases and J by 4 bases; unmatched bases: 3. The CDR3 DNA is TGTGCCAGTAGTATACAGGGGGCCAGCTATGGCTACACCTTC. Translating it yields CASSIQGASYGYTF.

V and J are TRBV6-8 and TRBJ1-1; D is perhaps TRBD1 (5 bases). Germline V gives CDR1 MNHGY, CDR2 SAAAGT. V shed 5 bases and J shed 4 bases, with 11 bases lying between them. This CDR3 has 13 residues. The CDR3 DNA reads TGTGCCAGCAGTGCAGGGAGATTCACTGAAGCTTTCTTT. Its protein is CASSAGRFTEAFF.

The J gene is TRBJ1-2, the V gene TRBV7-4, with 8 bases identical to TRBD1. The length of the CDR3 is 14 residues. The germline V gene has CDR1 SGHVT and CDR2 SQSDAQ. After removal of 7 bases from V and 6 bases from J, the junction contained 10 bases not matched to a gene. The CDR3 here is CASTADRGTDGYTF. The CDR3 DNA reads TGTGCCAGCACCGCCGACAGGGGCACTGATGGCTACACCTTC.

This sequence joins TRBV15 and TRBJ1-5; TRBD1 might be the D (5 bases). Germline lookup yields CDR1 LNHNV and CDR2 YYDKDF (reference sequence). The CDR3 consists of 14 residues. V gave up 5 bases and J gave up 5 bases, with 13 bases separating them. The CDR3 sequence is CATSGRRGYQPQHF. The CDR3 coding sequence is TGTGCCACCAGCGGCAGGAGGGGATATCAGCCCCAGCATTTT. Looking up the rest from reference TRBV15 and TRBJ1-5 gives the full variable domain: DAMVIQNPRYQVTQFGKPVTLSCSQTLNHNVMYWYQQKSSQAPKLLFHYYDKDFNNEADTPDNFQSRRPNTSFCFLDIRSPGLGDTAMYLCATSGRRGYQPQHFGDGTRLSIL.

This chain uses TRBV29-1 with TRBJ1-1; 10 bases line up with TRBD1. This CDR3 contains 17 residues. The V gene end was trimmed by 5 bases and the J gene end by 1 base; junction bases not matched to a gene: 13. Germline assignment: CDR1 SQVTM and CDR2 ANQGSEA. CDR3 amino acids: CSVIRTGGGSWNTEAFF. The CDR3 bases are TGCAGCGTTATAAGGACAGGGGGTGGGTCGTGGAACACTGAAGCTTTCTTT.

The chain is built from TRBV7-3 and TRBJ1-2; D unclear. Germline CDR1 SGHTA, CDR2 FQGTGA. Trimming left V 4 bases short and J 5 bases short, with 20 bases between. The CDR3 covers 16 residues. In nucleotides, the CDR3 is TGTGCCAGCAGCTCAAAAAGCGGCCGGACCCGGTATGGCTACACCTTC. Translated: CASSSKSGRTRYGYTF. Using reference TRBV7-3 and TRBJ1-2 for the parts outside the CDR3, the full variable domain is GAGVSQTPSNKVTEKGKYVELRCDPISGHTALYWYRQSLGQGPEFLIYFQGTGAADDSGLPNDRFFAVRPEGSVSTLKIQRTERGDSAVYLCASSSKSGRTRYGYTFGSGTRLTVV.

The genes are TRBV5-6 and TRBJ2-1; 9 bases are a match to TRBD1. Germline V CDR1 and CDR2: SGHDT, YYEEEE. The CDR3 is 16 amino acids. The V and J ends lost 0 bases and 7 bases, in that order; junction bases with no gene match: 8. The chain's CDR3 is CASSLGSWDRANEQFF. The CDR3 DNA follows: TGTGCCAGCAGCTTGGGTTCTTGGGACAGGGCGAATGAGCAGTTCTTC.

The chain links TRBV6-5 to TRBJ2-1; 12 bases agree with TRBD2. Germline V gives CDR1 MNHEY, CDR2 SVGAGI. The CDR3 has 14 residues. V shed 7 bases and J 4 bases; nucleotides not matched to a gene: 2. Here the CDR3 DNA reads TGTGCCAGCACCCTAGCGGGGGGGTACAATGAGCAGTTCTTC. Encoded protein: CASTLAGGYNEQFF.

The rearrangement links TRBV4-3 to TRBJ1-2; D is perhaps TRBD1 (5 bases). V was clipped by 0 bases and J by 4 bases, with 18 bases between them. The CDR3 is 17 residues long. Germline CDR1 reads LGHNA; CDR2 reads YSLEER. The CDR3: CASSQDVRQREAYGYTF. The CDR3, as DNA: TGCGCCAGCAGCCAAGATGTCCGACAGCGCGAAGCCTATGGCTACACCTTC.

The rearrangement joins TRBV7-6 to TRBJ2-7; TRBD2 might be the D (5 bases). The CDR3 sequence is 16 residues long. Trimming took 1 base from V and 1 from J, leaving 14 bases between them. CDR1 and CDR2 from the germline V gene are SGHVS and FNYEAQ. CDR3 nucleotide sequence: TGTGCCAGCAGCTTAGAAGGGCTAGCCTCGTCCTACGAGCAGTACTTC. Its translation is CASSLEGLASSYEQYF.

This CDR3 reads CASSLADRSADEKLFF. Written as DNA, the CDR3 is TGCGCCAGCAGCTTGGCCGACCGCTCGGCTGATGAAAAACTGTTTTTT. The chain has TRBV5-1 and TRBJ1-4; D gene uncertain. Germline V lookup: CDR1 SGHRS, CDR2 YFSETQ. Trimming cost V 0 bases and J 6 bases, with 15 bases left between them. The CDR3 has 16 amino acids.

The rearrangement uses TRBV29-1 and TRBJ2-7, with D possibly TRBD2 on 5 matching bases. CDR1 is SQVTM, CDR2 ANQGSEA, per germline. The V gene lost 7 bases and the J gene lost 2 bases, with 12 bases spanning the gap. CDR3 length equals 12 residues. DNA of the CDR3: TGCAGCGCAGGACTCCGACCCTACGAGCAGTACTTC. Residues: CSAGLRPYEQYF.

The chain is built from TRBV11-1 and TRBJ2-1; TRBD2 matches 8 bases. With V trimmed by 5 bases and J by 3 bases, 12 bases remained unmatched. This CDR3 comprises 17 residues. CDR1 and CDR2 (germline): SGHAT, FQDESV (reference sequence). The CDR3 sequence is CASSPPGGGQVYNEQFF. The CDR3 DNA is TGTGCCAGCAGCCCACCTGGCGGGGGGCAGGTCTACAATGAGCAGTTCTTC.

This chain joins TRBV7-2 and TRBJ2-1; 8 bases are a match to TRBD2. The germline V gene encodes CDR1 SGHTA and CDR2 FQGNSA. This CDR3 is 18 amino acids long. V lost 4 bases and J lost 3; bases outside the gene matches: 14. This CDR3 reads CASSSVRSGAGDYNEQFF. In DNA, the CDR3 is TGTGCCAGCAGCTCAGTGCGGTCAGGAGCGGGGGACTACAATGAGCAGTTCTTC.

The chain has TRBV7-9 and TRBJ1-2; 7 nucleotides match TRBD1. Germline values: CDR1 SEHNR, CDR2 FQNEAQ (reference sequence). The CDR3 is 19 amino acids. Unmatched junction bases numbered 19, after V lost 5 bases and J lost 1 base. The CDR3 reads CASSPETGHNSRLNYGYTF. As DNA, the CDR3 is TGTGCCAGCAGCCCAGAGACAGGGCACAATTCCAGGCTTAACTATGGCTACACCTTC.

The CDR3 bases are TGTGCCAGCAGTGAGGGTTTCTGGAGCTCCTACGAGCAGTACTTC. Its protein product is CASSEGFWSSYEQYF. V and J are TRBV6-1 and TRBJ2-7; D is unresolved. The length of the CDR3 is 15 residues. Germline values: CDR1 MNHNS, CDR2 SASEGT. V gave up 3 bases and J gave up 0 bases, with 12 bases separating them.

This CDR3 reads CASSLFPPDRVGSGNTIYF. CDR3 DNA: TGTGCCAGCAGTTTATTTCCCCCGGACAGGGTGGGGTCCGGAAACACCATATATTTT. The chain recombines TRBV27 with TRBJ1-3; 8 nucleotides line up with TRBD1. The CDR3 has 19 residues. Germline loops: CDR1 MNHEY, CDR2 SMNVEV (reference sequence). The J segment lost 4 bases and the V segment lost 1 base, leaving 15 bases of the junction unmatched.

The chain links TRBV7-9 to TRBJ1-1, with TRBD1 as a possible D gene (5 bases). The CDR3 totals 16 residues. Germline CDR1 reads SEHNR; CDR2 reads FQNEAQ (reference sequence). Trimming took 0 bases from V and 1 from J, leaving 12 bases between them. CDR3 sequence (DNA): TGTGCCAGCAGCTTAGCTCGACCCGGGACGAACACTGAAGCTTTCTTT. Residues: CASSLARPGTNTEAFF.

The chain carries TRBV11-2 and TRBJ1-6, with TRBD1 matching 7 bases. V gave up 3 bases and J gave up 6 bases; unmatched junction bases: 8. The CDR3 length is 16 residues. CDR1 and CDR2 (germline): SGHAT, FQNNGV. CDR3 DNA sequence: TGTGCCAGCAGCTTGGACAGGATGAGCGCTAATTCACCCCTCCACTTT. It translates to CASSLDRMSANSPLHF.